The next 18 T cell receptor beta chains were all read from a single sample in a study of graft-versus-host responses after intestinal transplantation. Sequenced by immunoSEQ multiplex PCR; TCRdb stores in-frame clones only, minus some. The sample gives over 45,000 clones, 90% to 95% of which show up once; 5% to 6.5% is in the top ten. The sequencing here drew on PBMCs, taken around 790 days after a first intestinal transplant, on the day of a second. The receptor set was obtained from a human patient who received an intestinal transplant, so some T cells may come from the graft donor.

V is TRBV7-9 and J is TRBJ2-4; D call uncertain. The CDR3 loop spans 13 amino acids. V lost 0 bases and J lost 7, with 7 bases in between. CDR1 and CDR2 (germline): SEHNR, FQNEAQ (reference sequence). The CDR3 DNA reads TGTGCCAGCAGCTTAGCGCCTCCGAACATTCAGTACTTC. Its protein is CASSLAPPNIQYF.

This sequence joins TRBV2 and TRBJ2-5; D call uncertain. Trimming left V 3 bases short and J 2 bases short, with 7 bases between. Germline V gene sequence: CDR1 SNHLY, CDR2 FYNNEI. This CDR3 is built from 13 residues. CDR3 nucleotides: TGTGCCAGCAGTGACTCGTTTCAAGAGACCCAGTACTTC. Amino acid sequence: CASSDSFQETQYF.

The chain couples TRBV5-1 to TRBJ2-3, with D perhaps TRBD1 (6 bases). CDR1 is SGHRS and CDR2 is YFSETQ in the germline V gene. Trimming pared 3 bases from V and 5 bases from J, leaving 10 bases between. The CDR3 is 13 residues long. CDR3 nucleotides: TGCGCCAGCAGCTCAGACAGGAGAGATACGCAGTATTTT. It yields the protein CASSSDRRDTQYF.

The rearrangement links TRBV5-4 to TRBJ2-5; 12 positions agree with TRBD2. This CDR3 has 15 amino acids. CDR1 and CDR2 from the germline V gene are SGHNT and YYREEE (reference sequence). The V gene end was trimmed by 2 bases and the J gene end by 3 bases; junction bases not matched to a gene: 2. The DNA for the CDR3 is TGTGCCAGCAGCTTAAGGACTAGCGGGGAAGAGACCCAGTACTTC. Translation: CASSLRTSGEETQYF. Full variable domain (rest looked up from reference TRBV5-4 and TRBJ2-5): ETGVTQSPTHLIKTRGQQVTLRCSSQSGHNTVSWYQQALGQGPQFIFQYYREEENGRGNFPPRFSGLQFPNYSSELNVNALELDDSALYLCASSLRTSGEETQYFGPGTRLLVL.

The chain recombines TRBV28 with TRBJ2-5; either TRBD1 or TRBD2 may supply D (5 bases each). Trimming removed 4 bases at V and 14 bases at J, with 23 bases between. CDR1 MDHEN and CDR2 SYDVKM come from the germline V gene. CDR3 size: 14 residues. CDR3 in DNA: TGTGCCAGCAGTTACCCTTCCGGGGCCAACCCCTCATACTTC. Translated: CASSYPSGANPSYF. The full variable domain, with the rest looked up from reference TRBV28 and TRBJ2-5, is DVKVTQSSRYLVKRTGEKVFLECVQDMDHENMFWYRQDPGLGLRLIYFSYDVKMKEKGDIPEGYSVSREKKERFSLILESASTNQTSMYLCASSYPSGANPSYFGPGTRLLVL.

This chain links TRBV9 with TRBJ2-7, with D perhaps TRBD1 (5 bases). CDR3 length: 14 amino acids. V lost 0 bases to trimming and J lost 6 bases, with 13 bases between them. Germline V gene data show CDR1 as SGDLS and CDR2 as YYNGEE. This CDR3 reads CASSVGGSQGEQYF. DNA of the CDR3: TGTGCCAGCAGCGTAGGAGGTAGCCAGGGCGAGCAGTACTTC. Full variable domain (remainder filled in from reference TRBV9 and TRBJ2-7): DSGVTQTPKHLITATGQRVTLRCSPRSGDLSVYWYQQSLDQGLQFLIQYYNGEERAKGNILERFSAQQFPDLHSELNLSSLELGDSALYFCASSVGGSQGEQYFGPGTRLTVT.

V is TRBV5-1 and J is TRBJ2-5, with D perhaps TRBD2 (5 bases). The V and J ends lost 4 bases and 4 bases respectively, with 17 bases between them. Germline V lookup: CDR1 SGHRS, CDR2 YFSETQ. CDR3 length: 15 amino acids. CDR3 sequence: CASSLGLLGGETQYF. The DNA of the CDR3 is TGCGCCAGCAGCCTAGGACTGCTCGGAGGAGAGACCCAGTACTTC.

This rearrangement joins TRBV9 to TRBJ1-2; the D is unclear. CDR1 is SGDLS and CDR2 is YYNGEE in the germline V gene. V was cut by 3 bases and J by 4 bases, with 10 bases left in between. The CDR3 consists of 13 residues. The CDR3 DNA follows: TGTGCCAGCAGCGACTCTCAGTTCTATGGCTACACCTTC. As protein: CASSDSQFYGYTF. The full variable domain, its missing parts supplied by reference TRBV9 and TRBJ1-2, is DSGVTQTPKHLITATGQRVTLRCSPRSGDLSVYWYQQSLDQGLQFLIQYYNGEERAKGNILERFSAQQFPDLHSELNLSSLELGDSALYFCASSDSQFYGYTFGSGTRLTVV.

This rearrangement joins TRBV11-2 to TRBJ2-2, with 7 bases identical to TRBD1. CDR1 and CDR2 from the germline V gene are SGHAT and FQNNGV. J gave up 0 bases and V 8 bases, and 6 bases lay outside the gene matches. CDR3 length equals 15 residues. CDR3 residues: CASDSRGTNTGELFF. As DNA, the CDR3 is TGTGCCAGCGATAGCAGGGGGACGAACACCGGGGAGCTGTTTTTT.

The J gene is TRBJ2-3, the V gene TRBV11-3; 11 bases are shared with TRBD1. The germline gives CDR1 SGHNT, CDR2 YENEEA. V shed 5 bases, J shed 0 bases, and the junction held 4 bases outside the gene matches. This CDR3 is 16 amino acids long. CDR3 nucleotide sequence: TGTGCCAGCAGCCCTGGGGACAGGGGGAGCACAGATACGCAGTATTTT. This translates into CASSPGDRGSTDTQYF.

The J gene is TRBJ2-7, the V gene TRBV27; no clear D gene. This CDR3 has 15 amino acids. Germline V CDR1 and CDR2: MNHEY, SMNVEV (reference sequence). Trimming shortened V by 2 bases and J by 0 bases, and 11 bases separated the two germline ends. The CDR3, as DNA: TGTGCCAGCAGTTTAGGCCCAGGAAGCTCCTACGAGCAGTACTTC. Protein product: CASSLGPGSSYEQYF.

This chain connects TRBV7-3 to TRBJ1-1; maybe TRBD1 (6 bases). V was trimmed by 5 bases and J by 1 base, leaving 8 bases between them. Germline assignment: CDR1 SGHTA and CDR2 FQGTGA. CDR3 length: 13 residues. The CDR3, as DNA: TGTGCCAGCAGCCCGGGGGCGAACACTGAAGCTTTCTTT. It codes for CASSPGANTEAFF.

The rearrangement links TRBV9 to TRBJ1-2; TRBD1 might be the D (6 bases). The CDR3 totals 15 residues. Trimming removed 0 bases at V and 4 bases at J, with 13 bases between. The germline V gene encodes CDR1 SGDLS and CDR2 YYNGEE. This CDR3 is CASSVDWDTIYGYTF. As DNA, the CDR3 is TGTGCCAGCAGCGTAGATTGGGACACCATCTATGGCTACACCTTC. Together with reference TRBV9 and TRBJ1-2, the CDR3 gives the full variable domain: DSGVTQTPKHLITATGQRVTLRCSPRSGDLSVYWYQQSLDQGLQFLIQYYNGEERAKGNILERFSAQQFPDLHSELNLSSLELGDSALYFCASSVDWDTIYGYTFGSGTRLTVV.

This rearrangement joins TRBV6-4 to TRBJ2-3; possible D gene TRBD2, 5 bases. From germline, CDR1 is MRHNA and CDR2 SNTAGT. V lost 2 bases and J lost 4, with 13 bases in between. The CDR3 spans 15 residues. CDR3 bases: TGTGCCAGCAGTGACACCTCGGTGAGGGCAGATACGCAGTATTTT. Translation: CASSDTSVRADTQYF.

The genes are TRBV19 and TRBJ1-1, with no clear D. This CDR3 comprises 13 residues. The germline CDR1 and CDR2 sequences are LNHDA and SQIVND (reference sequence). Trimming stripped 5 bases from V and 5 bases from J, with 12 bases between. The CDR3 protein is CASSLYTRTEAFF. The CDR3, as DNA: TGTGCCAGTAGTCTATATACTAGAACTGAAGCTTTCTTT.

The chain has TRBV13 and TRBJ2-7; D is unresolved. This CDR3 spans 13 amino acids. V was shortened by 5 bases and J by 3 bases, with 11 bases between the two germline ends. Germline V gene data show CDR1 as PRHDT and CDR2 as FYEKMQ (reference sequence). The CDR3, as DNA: TGTGCCAGCAGCCCTAGAGGCGTCTACGAGCAGTACTTC. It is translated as CASSPRGVYEQYF.

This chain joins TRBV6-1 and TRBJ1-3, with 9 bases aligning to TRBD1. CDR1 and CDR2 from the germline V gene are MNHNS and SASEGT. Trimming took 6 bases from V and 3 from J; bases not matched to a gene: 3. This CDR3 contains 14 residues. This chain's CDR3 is CASSGGQGGNTIYF. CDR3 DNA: TGTGCCAGCAGCGGGGGACAGGGTGGAAACACCATATATTTT.

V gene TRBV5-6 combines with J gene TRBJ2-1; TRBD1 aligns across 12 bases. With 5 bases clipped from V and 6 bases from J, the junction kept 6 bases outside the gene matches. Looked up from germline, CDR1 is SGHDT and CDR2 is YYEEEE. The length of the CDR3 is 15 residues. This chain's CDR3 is CASRIAGQGANEQFF. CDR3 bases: TGTGCCAGCAGGATCGCGGGACAGGGGGCCAATGAGCAGTTCTTC.